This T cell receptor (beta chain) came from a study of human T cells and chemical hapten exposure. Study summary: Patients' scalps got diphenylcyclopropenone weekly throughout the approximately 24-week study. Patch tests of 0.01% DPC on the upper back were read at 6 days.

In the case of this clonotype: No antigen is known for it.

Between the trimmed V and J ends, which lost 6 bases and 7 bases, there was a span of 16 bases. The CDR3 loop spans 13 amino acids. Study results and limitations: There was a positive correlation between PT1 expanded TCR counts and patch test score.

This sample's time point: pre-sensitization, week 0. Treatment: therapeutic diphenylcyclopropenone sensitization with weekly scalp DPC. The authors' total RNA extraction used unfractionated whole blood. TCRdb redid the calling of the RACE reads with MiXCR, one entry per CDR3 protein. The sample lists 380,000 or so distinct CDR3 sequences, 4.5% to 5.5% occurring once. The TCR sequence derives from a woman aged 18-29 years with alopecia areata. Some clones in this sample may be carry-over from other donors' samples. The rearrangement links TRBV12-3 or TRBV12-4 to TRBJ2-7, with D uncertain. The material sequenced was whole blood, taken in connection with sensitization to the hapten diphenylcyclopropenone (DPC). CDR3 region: CASRPGPAREQYF. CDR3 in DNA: TGTGCCAGCAGACCGGGCCCCGCAAGGGAGCAGTACTTC.